This T cell receptor beta chain was sequenced in a study of OX40 agonist ivuxolimab in advanced cancers. Overall study context: Ivuxolimab is a fully human IgG2 antibody that activates OX40 (CD134).

Using immunoSEQ multiplex PCR, the repertoire was profiled, and TCRdb retains in-frame clones only, with some absent. Among tens of thousands of clones listed, roughly 90% were seen once. On this clone itself: Its target is unknown.

This CDR3 has 15 residues. V was cut by 2 bases and J by 7 bases, with 15 bases left in between. Germline V gives CDR1 KGHSH, CDR2 LQKENI. Study-level points and caveats: Doses of 0.1 to 3.0 mg/kg were accompanied by clonal expansion of CD4+ and CD8+ blood T cells by week 6.

Source: CD4+ or CD8+ T cells sorted from blood, taken in a trial of the OX40 agonist ivuxolimab. The receptor comes from an adult with an advanced solid tumor such as melanoma, head and neck, liver or kidney cancer. The chain uses TRBV18 and TRBJ2-1; D not resolved. CDR3 bases: TGTGCCAGCTCACCAATTACCCCTGCACGGAATGAGCAGTTCTTC. The encoded protein is CASSPITPARNEQFF. Looking up the rest from reference TRBV18 and TRBJ2-1 gives the full variable domain: NAGVMQNPRHLVRRRGQEARLRCSPMKGHSHVYWYRQLPEEGLKFMVYLQKENIIDESGMPKERFSAEFPKEGPSILRIQQVVRGDSAAYFCASSPITPARNEQFFGPGTRLTVL.